The 10 T cell receptor beta chains reported below all come from one sample, sequenced in a study of CD8+ T cells in alopecia areata. Sequencing templates came from extracted RNA that was reverse transcribed into cDNA. Assay: immunoSEQ multiplex PCR; the TCRdb copy retains only in-frame clones and omits some. The sample comprises under 150,000 clones, 53% of which are singletons, and just over 0.45% rests with the top ten. Noted treatment: oral pan-JAK inhibitor, 5-10 mg twice daily. The source material was CD4+ T cells sorted from blood, sampled at week 4, from a patient treated with tofacitinib. The receptors were gathered from a human donor with alopecia areata.

The V and J genes are TRBV18 and TRBJ2-3; 9 nucleotides line up with TRBD1. Looked up from germline, CDR1 is KGHSH and CDR2 is LQKENI. With V trimmed by 2 bases and J by 3 bases, 0 bases remained unmatched. This CDR3 has 14 residues. CDR3 nucleotides: TGTGCCAGCTCACCAGGACAGGGGACAGATACGCAGTATTTT. Translating gives CASSPGQGTDTQYF.

This clone was counted a few times. The J gene is TRBJ2-6, the V gene TRBV19; D may match TRBD1 or TRBD2 (5 bases each). This CDR3 contains 14 residues. Germline lookup yields CDR1 LNHDA and CDR2 SQIVND (reference sequence). V lost 8 bases to trimming and J lost 4 bases, with 12 bases between them. For the CDR3, the DNA is TGTGCCAGTGTCTCTGGGACCGGGGCCAACGTCCTGACTTTC. It codes for CASVSGTGANVLTF.

The V gene is TRBV30, the J gene TRBJ2-3, with D possibly TRBD2 on 5 matching bases. The CDR3 extends over 14 amino acids. Trimming cost V 1 base and J 6 bases, with 14 bases left between them. Germline V gene sequence: CDR1 GTSNPN, CDR2 SVGIG (reference sequence). The CDR3 sequence is CAWSAPDWFDTQYF. The CDR3 bases are TGTGCCTGGAGTGCCCCGGACTGGTTCGATACGCAGTATTTT.

The CDR3: CSVTRQSYGYTF. The CDR3 region has the DNA TGCAGCGTTACCCGACAGAGTTATGGCTACACCTTC. J is TRBJ1-2 and V is TRBV29-1; possibly TRBD1 for D (5 bases). V shed 5 bases and J shed 5 bases, with 12 bases lying between them. This CDR3 has 12 amino acids. Germline lookup yields CDR1 SQVTM and CDR2 ANQGSEA.

This chain links TRBV7-8 with TRBJ1-3, with 7 bases matching TRBD1. V was clipped by 4 bases and J by 4 bases; unmatched bases: 10. CDR3 size: 16 residues. Germline V gene sequence: CDR1 SGHVS, CDR2 FQNEAQ. The CDR3 spells CASSSTTGAAGNTIYF. CDR3 sequence (DNA): TGTGCCAGCAGCTCGACTACAGGGGCGGCGGGAAACACCATATATTTT.

CDR3 amino acids: CASSLLNEQFF. In DNA form, the CDR3 reads TGTGCCAGCAGCCTCCTCAATGAGCAGTTCTTC. The rearrangement joins TRBV7-9 to TRBJ2-1; no reliable D call. From germline, CDR1 is SEHNR and CDR2 FQNEAQ (reference sequence). V lost 5 bases, J lost 6 bases, and 5 bases lay in between. The CDR3 is 11 amino acids.

The V gene is TRBV5-1, the J gene TRBJ2-1; no firm D call. This CDR3 is 11 amino acids long. Germline V gives CDR1 SGHRS, CDR2 YFSETQ. V was trimmed by 2 bases and J by 10 bases, leaving 7 bases between them. Here the CDR3 DNA reads TGCGCCAGCAGCTTAAAAAGAGAGCAGTTCTTC. Translated, it gives CASSLKREQFF.

Only a few counts were recorded for this clone. The V gene is TRBV14, the J gene TRBJ2-7; no reliable D call. Between the trimmed V and J ends, which lost 2 bases and 0 bases, there was a span of 8 bases. The CDR3 is 14 residues long. Germline V lookup: CDR1 SGHDN, CDR2 FVKESK. CDR3: CASSQKRSSYEQYF. CDR3 coding DNA: TGTGCCAGCAGCCAAAAGCGCAGCTCCTACGAGCAGTACTTC.

The chain is built from TRBV2 and TRBJ1-2; perhaps TRBD1 as D (5 bases). CDR3 length equals 16 residues. Trimming pared 6 bases from V and 0 bases from J, leaving 17 bases between. Looked up from germline, CDR1 is SNHLY and CDR2 is FYNNEI. CDR3 sequence: CASRYQQVSPNYGYTF. The CDR3 bases are TGTGCCAGCAGGTACCAACAGGTATCCCCTAACTATGGCTACACCTTC.

This sequence joins TRBV4-1 and TRBJ1-2, with 8 bases that match TRBD1. The CDR3 extends over 17 amino acids. Germline trimming cut 0 bases from V and 5 bases from J; bases unmatched to any gene: 11. From germline, CDR1 is MGHRA and CDR2 YSYEKL. In DNA, the CDR3 is TGCGCCAGCAGCCAAGAAGAACAGGGGGGCCTTCGGTATGGCTACACCTTC. The encoded protein is CASSQEEQGGLRYGYTF.